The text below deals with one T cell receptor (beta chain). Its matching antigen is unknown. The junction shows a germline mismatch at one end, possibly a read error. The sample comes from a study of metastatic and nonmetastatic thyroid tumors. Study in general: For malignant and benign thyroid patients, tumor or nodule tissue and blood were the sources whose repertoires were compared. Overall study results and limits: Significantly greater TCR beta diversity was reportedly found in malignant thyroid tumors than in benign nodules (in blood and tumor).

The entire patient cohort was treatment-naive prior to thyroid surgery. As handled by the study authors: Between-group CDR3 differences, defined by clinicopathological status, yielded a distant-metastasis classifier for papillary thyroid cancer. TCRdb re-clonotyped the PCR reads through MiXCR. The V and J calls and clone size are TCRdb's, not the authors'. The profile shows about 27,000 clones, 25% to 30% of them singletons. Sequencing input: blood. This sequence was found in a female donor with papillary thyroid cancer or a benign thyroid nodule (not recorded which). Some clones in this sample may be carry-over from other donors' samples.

In nucleotides, the CDR3 is TGTGCCACCAGCTCGCCGGGAGGCAGGAACAATGAAGCTTTCTTT. Amino acid sequence: CATSSPGGRNNEAFF. The chain has TRBV15 and TRBJ1-1, with D unclear. Germline V lookup: CDR1 LNHNV, CDR2 YYDKDF (reference sequence). The length of the CDR3 is 15 residues.